This TCR beta chain appears in the sequencing data of a study of T cells in Graves' hyperthyroidism and ophthalmopathy. Findings of the study overall: In blood, most of the thyroid clonotypes expanded above 0.001 were also present.

What was amplified from RNA transcripts were TCR beta CDR3 regions. First-round RT-PCR with HTBI primers amplified the TCR CDR3 region. From the multiplex PCR reads, TCRdb called clonotypes with MiXCR, one entry per CDR3 protein. Here the sample spans approximately 700,000 distinct CDR3 sequences, roughly 46% being singletons. This clonotype was recorded many times. Its antigen is currently unknown. Any patient presenting with uncontrolled infection, other autoimmune disease, pregnancy or lactation was left out. V dropped 3 bases and J dropped 2; count of bases not matched to a gene: 4. This CDR3 spans 14 amino acids. The germline gives CDR1 SGHRS, CDR2 YFSETQ.

This chain links TRBV5-1 with TRBJ2-7, with TRBD1 matching over 8 bases. The clonotype was recovered from an adult man with Graves' disease, either hyperthyroidism or ophthalmopathy (not recorded which). Sequences were obtained from peripheral blood or thyroid tissue (not recorded which). The CDR3: CASSSGQVAYEQYF. The DNA of the CDR3 is TGCGCCAGCAGCTCGGGACAGGTGGCCTACGAGCAGTACTTC.